Below, 16 T cell receptor beta chains from the same sample are listed, as sequenced in a study of T cell responses to AZD1222 COVID-19 vaccine. Here immunoSEQ multiplex PCR was the method, and the copy in TCRdb shows in-frame clones only, minus some. The sample includes over 150,000 clones, roughly nine tenths seen only once; the top ten take 18%. This material consisted of peripheral blood, taken on day 0 of AZD1222 vaccination. All receptors derive from an adult in good health.

This chain links TRBV5-1 with TRBJ2-5; 9 bases line up with TRBD2. V was clipped by 4 bases and J by 1 base; unmatched bases: 5. From germline, CDR1 is SGHRS and CDR2 YFSETQ. The CDR3 contains 15 residues. CDR3 nucleotides: TGCGCCAGCAGCCGAAAAGCGGGGGGCCAAGAGACCCAGTACTTC. Its protein is CASSRKAGGQETQYF.

The V call is TRBV24-1, the J call TRBJ1-4; D not certain. The V and J ends lost 4 bases and 5 bases respectively, with 13 bases between them. CDR3 size: 15 residues. Germline V CDR1 and CDR2: KGHDR, SFDVKD. For the CDR3, the DNA is TGTGCCACCAGTGACCGACATAATGGCAATGAAAAACTGTTTTTT. Amino acid sequence: CATSDRHNGNEKLFF.

The chain uses TRBV27 and TRBJ1-2, with D uncertain. In germline, CDR1 is MNHEY, CDR2 SMNVEV (reference sequence). V lost 5 bases and J 4 bases, leaving 14 bases between the germline ends. The CDR3 runs 14 residues. The CDR3 here is CASSPLARSYGYTF. CDR3 nucleotide sequence: TGTGCCAGCAGTCCTCTAGCCCGATCCTATGGCTACACCTTC.

The chain couples TRBV6-5 to TRBJ1-1; D unresolved. Germline-derived CDR1 and CDR2 are MNHEY and SVGAGI. Trimming took 6 bases from V and 4 from J, leaving 12 bases between them. The CDR3 is 13 amino acids. CDR3: CASSRPQRTEAFF. The CDR3 DNA follows: TGTGCCAGCAGCCGACCACAGCGCACTGAAGCTTTCTTT.

This clone was seen only once. V usage is TRBV7-9 and J usage is TRBJ2-7, with TRBD1 as a possible D gene (7 bases). This CDR3 has 16 amino acids. V was pared by 6 bases and J by 3 bases, with 21 bases between. The germline V gene has CDR1 SEHNR and CDR2 FQNEAQ (reference sequence). The CDR3 DNA reads as TGTGCCAGCAGTTCCCTCCCAGGGGGAGGATTCTACGAGCAGTACTTC. It is translated as CASSSLPGGGFYEQYF. Drawing the rest from reference TRBV7-9 and TRBJ2-7, the complete variable domain is DTGVSQNPRHKITKRGQNVTFRCDPISEHNRLYWYRQTLGQGPEFLTYFQNEAQLEKSRLLSDRFSAERPKGSFSTLEIQRTEQGDSAMYLCASSSLPGGGFYEQYFGPGTRLTVT.

The rearrangement links TRBV27 to TRBJ2-7; 12 bases are a match to TRBD2. Trimming at V came to 9 bases and at J to 2 bases, leaving 14 bases not matched to a gene. This CDR3 is 17 amino acids long. Looked up from germline, CDR1 is MNHEY and CDR2 is SMNVEV (reference sequence). CDR3 residues: CASRIRTSGVRTYEQYF. CDR3 nucleotide sequence: TGTGCCAGTAGGATTCGGACTAGCGGGGTAAGAACCTACGAGCAGTACTTC.

The chain is built from TRBV28 and TRBJ2-1; no reliable D call. V lost 4 bases and J lost 4, with 5 bases in between. The CDR3 has 12 amino acids. Germline V gene lookup returns CDR1 MDHEN and CDR2 SYDVKM. This CDR3 reads CASSSLYNEQFF. The DNA for the CDR3 is TGTGCCAGCAGTTCCCTATACAATGAGCAGTTCTTC. The full variable domain, in which reference TRBV28 and TRBJ2-1 provide the parts outside the CDR3, is DVKVTQSSRYLVKRTGEKVFLECVQDMDHENMFWYRQDPGLGLRLIYFSYDVKMKEKGDIPEGYSVSREKKERFSLILESASTNQTSMYLCASSSLYNEQFFGPGTRLTVL.

This chain joins TRBV5-5 and TRBJ1-5; maybe TRBD1 (5 bases). Germline V gene data show CDR1 as SGHKS and CDR2 as YYEKEE (reference sequence). Trimming stripped 4 bases from V and 1 base from J, with 18 bases between. This CDR3 is 17 amino acids long. The CDR3 DNA follows: TGTGCCAGCAGCCACACGGTTCGGGGGTCAAGCAATCAGCCCCAGCATTTT. Translating it yields CASSHTVRGSSNQPQHF.

This clone was counted once. This chain joins TRBV4-1 and TRBJ1-5; D may be TRBD1 (5 bases). Germline-derived CDR1 and CDR2 are MGHRA and YSYEKL. Trimming cost V 5 bases and J 4 bases, with 12 bases left between them. CDR3 length: 14 amino acids. The CDR3 DNA reads TGCGCCAGCAGCTTAACCGGGGGGAATCAGCCCCAGCATTTT. The encoded protein is CASSLTGGNQPQHF.

This sequence joins TRBV28 and TRBJ1-2; 7 bases map to TRBD1. V trimming: 6 bases; J trimming: 7 bases; junction bases outside the gene matches: 14. The CDR3 contains 15 residues. Germline-derived CDR1 and CDR2 are MDHEN and SYDVKM. CDR3 in amino acids: CASRSLGGPLLGYTF. The CDR3 nucleotides read TGTGCCAGCAGGTCCCTAGGGGGCCCCCTACTTGGCTACACCTTC.

This clone was found once. The rearrangement uses TRBV7-2 and TRBJ1-2; no reliable D call. Germline CDR1 is SGHTA and CDR2 is FQGNSA. This CDR3 spans 12 amino acids. V was shortened by 5 bases and J by 3 bases, with 7 bases between the two germline ends. The CDR3 DNA is TGTGCCAGCAGCCATTCATACTATGGCTACACCTTC. Amino acid sequence: CASSHSYYGYTF.

J is TRBJ2-7 and V is TRBV5-1; 8 positions match TRBD1. The CDR3 is 15 amino acids. Germline V gene data show CDR1 as SGHRS and CDR2 as YFSETQ. J was trimmed by 5 bases and V by 1 base; bases with no gene match: 8. The CDR3 region is CASSLLGTGVHEQYF. The DNA of the CDR3 is TGCGCCAGCAGCTTGCTTGGGACAGGAGTCCACGAGCAGTACTTC.

This sequence joins TRBV29-1 and TRBJ2-1, with 14 bases matching TRBD2. In germline, CDR1 is SQVTM, CDR2 ANQGSEA. The trim removed 8 bases at V and 9 bases at J, leaving 9 bases unmatched. CDR3 length: 14 residues. The CDR3 DNA reads TGCAGCCTCAGGACTAGCGGGGGGACCAGTGAGCAGTTCTTC. It is translated as CSLRTSGGTSEQFF.

The chain uses TRBV9 and TRBJ2-5, with D perhaps TRBD1 or TRBD2 (5 bases each). The CDR3 sequence is 14 residues long. Germline-derived CDR1 and CDR2 are SGDLS and YYNGEE. V was trimmed by 1 base and J by 4 bases, leaving 11 bases between them. CDR3 DNA sequence: TGTGCCAGCAGCGTACAGGGACCCCGAGAGACCCAGTACTTC. Translating gives CASSVQGPRETQYF.

The chain combines TRBV19 with TRBJ1-4; D is uncertain. The V end was cut by 6 bases, the J end by 5 bases, with 28 bases between. This CDR3 is 19 amino acids long. Germline values: CDR1 LNHDA, CDR2 SQIVND (reference sequence). In DNA form, the CDR3 reads TGTGCCAGTAGATTAAATGTCCCGGGCGGCGGTGCCGTAAATGAAAAACTGTTTTTT. Its protein is CASRLNVPGGGAVNEKLFF.

The CDR3 DNA is TGTGCCAGCAGTTTCACCTCCACCCGCCCTGGGACAGATGGCTACACCTTC. Translated: CASSFTSTRPGTDGYTF. The rearrangement uses TRBV27 and TRBJ1-2, with TRBD1 matching over 7 bases. The germline V gene has CDR1 MNHEY and CDR2 SMNVEV (reference sequence). J was trimmed by 6 bases and V by 3 bases; bases with no gene match: 16. This CDR3 has 17 amino acids.